The table lists the clone carrying this T cell receptor beta chain with a few counts. The data derive from a study of T cell responses to AZD1222 COVID-19 vaccine. Assay: immunoSEQ multiplex PCR; the TCRdb copy retains only in-frame clones and omits some. The sample includes 90,000 to 150,000 clones, about nine tenths of them seen just once. The clonotype originates from an adult in good health. Sequenced material: peripheral blood, taken on day 0 of AZD1222 vaccination.

The CDR3 nucleotides read TGTGCCAGCAGTTTCGGGACAGGGCGCGAGCAGTACTTC. Its translation is CASSFGTGREQYF. V gene TRBV12-3 or TRBV12-4 combines with J gene TRBJ2-7, with TRBD1 matching 9 bases. This CDR3 has 13 amino acids. V gave up 3 bases and J gave up 6 bases; unmatched junction bases: 3.